This TCR beta chain stems from a study of shared clonotypes between healthy human individuals. Study details: For every donor, three CD4 naive, three CD4 memory, two CD8 naive and one CD8 memory plates were used.

Germline values: CDR1 PRHDT, CDR2 FYEKMQ (reference sequence). CDR3 length equals 17 residues. J lost 0 bases, V lost 5 bases, and 6 bases had no gene match. Data came from immunoSEQ multiplex PCR; TCRdb stores just in-frame clones and leaves some out. Of roughly 1,100,000 clones listed, roughly 80% were seen once; the top ten hold 1.4% to 1.5%. This chain links TRBV13 with TRBJ2-5; 13 bases agree with TRBD2. The sequence came from a man between 18 and 29 years old in good health. The sequencing sample was made of memory CD4+ T cells sorted from blood. Subset meaning: CD45RA-negative fraction. CDR3: CASSGLAGALYQETQYF. The DNA for the CDR3 is TGTGCCAGCAGCGGACTAGCGGGGGCTCTGTACCAAGAGACCCAGTACTTC.